These 32 T cell receptor beta chains came from one sample sequenced in a study of CD8+ T cells in alopecia areata. Treatment here: oral pan-JAK inhibitor, 5-10 mg twice daily. RNA extraction was followed by reverse transcription into cDNA, which acted as the sequencing template. Assay: immunoSEQ multiplex PCR; the TCRdb copy retains only in-frame clones and omits some. The table lists around 300,000 clones, 60% of them singletons, with 0.75% to 0.95% in the top ten. Material: CD4+ T cells sorted from blood, obtained at approximately week 51, from a patient treated with tofacitinib. All receptors derive from a human donor with alopecia areata.

The V call is TRBV6-5, the J call TRBJ2-7, with D perhaps TRBD2 (5 bases). Trimming left V 5 bases short and J 7 bases short, with 15 bases between. This CDR3 region has 13 residues. The germline CDR1 and CDR2 sequences are MNHEY and SVGAGI. This CDR3 reads CASSQRAGREQYF. As DNA, the CDR3 is TGTGCCAGCAGTCAGAGGGCTGGGCGAGAGCAGTACTTC.

About this clone: This sample also contains other DNA sequences that code for the same CDR3. The rearrangement uses TRBV18 and TRBJ2-7; D is unclear. CDR1 and CDR2 from the germline V gene are KGHSH and LQKENI. V was trimmed by 0 bases and J by 0 bases, leaving 3 bases between them. This CDR3 spans 13 amino acids. The DNA of the CDR3 is TGTGCCAGCTCACCACCGGGCTCCTACGAGCAGTACTTC. It encodes CASSPPGSYEQYF.

V and J are TRBV11-3 and TRBJ2-5; D remains ambiguous. The CDR3 contains 14 residues. Trimming left V 5 bases short and J 4 bases short, with 14 bases between. The germline V gene has CDR1 SGHNT and CDR2 YENEEA. CDR3 nucleotides: TGTGCCAGCAGCATCGGCAGGTCGGGAGAGACCCAGTACTTC. Encoded protein: CASSIGRSGETQYF. Looking up the rest from reference TRBV11-3 and TRBJ2-5 gives the full variable domain: EAGVVQSPRYKIIEKKQPVAFWCNPISGHNTLYWYLQNLGQGPELLIRYENEEAVDDSQLPKDRFSAERLKGVDSTLKIQPAELGDSAVYLCASSIGRSGETQYFGPGTRLLVL.

The chain recombines TRBV7-2 with TRBJ1-1, with 8 bases identical to TRBD1. Germline lookup yields CDR1 SGHTA and CDR2 FQGNSA. The CDR3 runs 15 residues. V lost 1 base and J lost 3; bases outside the gene matches: 4. The CDR3 bases are TGTGCCAGCAGCTTAGTCACAGGGGGTTACACTGAAGCTTTCTTT. The encoded protein is CASSLVTGGYTEAFF. The full variable domain, in which reference TRBV7-2 and TRBJ1-1 provide the parts outside the CDR3, is GAGVSQSPSNKVTEKGKDVELRCDPISGHTALYWYRQSLGQGLEFLIYFQGNSAPDKSGLPSDRFSAERTGGSVSTLTIQRTQQEDSAVYLCASSLVTGGYTEAFFGQGTRLTVV.

V usage is TRBV30 and J usage is TRBJ2-3; 8 bases fit TRBD2. CDR1 and CDR2 (germline): GTSNPN, SVGIG (reference sequence). The trim removed 3 bases at V and 6 bases at J, leaving 5 bases unmatched. The CDR3 covers 13 residues. The CDR3 loop reads CAWSTGGADTQYF. In nucleotides, the CDR3 is TGTGCCTGGAGCACGGGGGGGGCCGATACGCAGTATTTT.

The rearrangement uses TRBV5-1 and TRBJ2-7; 7 nucleotides match TRBD1. CDR3 length: 14 amino acids. V dropped 4 bases and J dropped 5; count of bases not matched to a gene: 9. CDR1 SGHRS and CDR2 YFSETQ come from the germline V gene. The CDR3 protein is CASSPGQNINEQYF. In nucleotides, the CDR3 is TGCGCCAGCAGCCCGGGACAGAACATCAACGAGCAGTACTTC.

This chain links TRBV29-1 with TRBJ1-2, with TRBD1 identical over 8 bases. V trimming: 4 bases; J trimming: 0 bases; junction bases outside the gene matches: 4. Germline CDR1 is SQVTM and CDR2 is ANQGSEA. This CDR3 has 14 residues. The CDR3 is CSVGQGATNYGYTF. In DNA form, the CDR3 reads TGCAGCGTTGGGCAGGGGGCCACTAACTATGGCTACACCTTC.

V is TRBV6-5 and J is TRBJ1-2; 7 nucleotides line up with TRBD1. This CDR3 has 14 residues. The germline gives CDR1 MNHEY, CDR2 SVGAGI. The ends lost 5 bases at V and 3 bases at J; junction bases unmatched: 6. CDR3 nucleotide sequence: TGTGCCAGCAGTCGGGGGACAGTTTACTATGGCTACACCTTC. Residues: CASSRGTVYYGYTF.

Only a few counts were recorded for this clone. Within the sample, other DNA sequences also encode this same CDR3. V usage is TRBV30 and J usage is TRBJ2-5, with D possibly TRBD2 on 5 matching bases. The CDR3 is 12 residues long. The V gene's germline CDR1 is GTSNPN and CDR2 SVGIG (reference sequence). V was cut by 1 base and J by 2 bases, with 5 bases left in between. Here the CDR3 DNA reads TGTGCCTGGAGTGCGGGACAAGAGACCCAGTACTTC. Residues: CAWSAGQETQYF.

This chain connects TRBV18 to TRBJ1-1, with D unresolved. CDR1 and CDR2 (germline): KGHSH, LQKENI. The ends were cut back, 2 bases at V and 4 bases at J, with 8 bases in the middle. This CDR3 is 13 amino acids long. The CDR3 nucleotides read TGTGCCAGCTCACCAGCCGGGGTCACTGAAGCTTTCTTT. Its protein product is CASSPAGVTEAFF.

About this clone: The same CDR3 also results from other DNA sequences found in this sample. The genes are TRBV29-1 and TRBJ2-7, with D uncertain. CDR1 SQVTM and CDR2 ANQGSEA come from the germline V gene. V was clipped by 4 bases and J by 1 base, with 5 bases between them. The CDR3 covers 11 residues. CDR3 protein: CSVGRSYEQYF. Written as DNA, the CDR3 is TGCAGCGTTGGTAGGTCCTACGAGCAGTACTTC.

The chain has TRBV4-1 and TRBJ1-2; 10 nucleotides agree with TRBD1. The germline V gene has CDR1 MGHRA and CDR2 YSYEKL. The CDR3 totals 14 residues. V lost 5 bases to trimming and J lost 7 bases; unmatched junction nucleotides: 7. CDR3 amino acids: CASSARDRGVGYTF. CDR3 DNA sequence: TGCGCCAGCAGCGCCCGGGACAGGGGAGTTGGCTACACCTTC.

This chain uses TRBV6-5 with TRBJ1-6; D not resolved. There are 16 residues in the CDR3. The germline V gene encodes CDR1 MNHEY and CDR2 SVGAGI. The V and J ends lost 0 bases and 11 bases respectively, with 17 bases between them. The DNA for the CDR3 is TGTGCCAGCAGTTACTCGATGTTTCCGGATAAAACACCCCTCCACTTT. It encodes CASSYSMFPDKTPLHF.

CDR3 protein: CAISMLSGRGISTDTQYF. CDR3 coding DNA: TGTGCCATCTCTATGTTGAGTGGGCGTGGAATTAGCACAGATACGCAGTATTTT. The rearrangement links TRBV10-3 to TRBJ2-3, with D hard to call. CDR1 is ENHRY, CDR2 SYGVKD, per germline. Trimming took 8 bases from V and 0 from J, leaving 24 bases between them. CDR3 length: 18 residues.

The V and J genes are TRBV9 and TRBJ2-5; 7 positions agree with TRBD1. The CDR3 is 13 residues long. Germline CDR1 reads SGDLS; CDR2 reads YYNGEE. With 4 bases clipped from V and 2 bases from J, the junction kept 2 bases outside the gene matches. The CDR3 DNA follows: TGTGCCAGCAGCTCCAGGGGGCAAGAGACCCAGTACTTC. This codes for CASSSRGQETQYF.

The J gene is TRBJ2-5, the V gene TRBV5-1; 11 bases are a match to TRBD2. V shed 5 bases, J shed 1 base, and the junction held 4 bases outside the gene matches. The CDR3 has 15 amino acids. Germline V gene lookup returns CDR1 SGHRS and CDR2 YFSETQ. CDR3 region: CASRTGTSGQETQYF. CDR3 nucleotide sequence: TGCGCCAGCAGGACCGGGACTAGCGGCCAAGAGACCCAGTACTTC. The entire variable domain, with the rest obtained from reference TRBV5-1 and TRBJ2-5, is as follows: KAGVTQTPRYLIKTRGQQVTLSCSPISGHRSVSWYQQTPGQGLQFLFEYFSETQRNKGNFPGRFSGRQFSNSRSEMNVSTLELGDSALYLCASRTGTSGQETQYFGPGTRLLVL.

The chain couples TRBV7-9 to TRBJ2-5; possibly TRBD1 for D (6 bases). The V and J ends lost 0 bases and 12 bases respectively, with 17 bases between them. The CDR3 extends over 14 amino acids. Germline V lookup: CDR1 SEHNR, CDR2 FQNEAQ (reference sequence). The CDR3 reads CASSLASRERTEYF. The CDR3 coding sequence is TGTGCCAGCAGCTTAGCAAGTCGTGAGCGGACAGAGTACTTC.

This clone has a handful of counts. CDR3 sequence: CASSLRWDALFF. The CDR3 nucleotides are TGCGCCAGCAGCTTGAGATGGGACGCTCTGTTTTTT. The chain is built from TRBV5-1 and TRBJ2-2; either TRBD1 or TRBD2 may fit D (5 bases each). Germline CDR1 and CDR2: SGHRS and YFSETQ. Trimming shortened V by 1 base and J by 14 bases, and 12 bases separated the two germline ends. CDR3 length: 12 residues.

This chain connects TRBV25-1 to TRBJ2-4; 11 nucleotides agree with TRBD1. The CDR3 loop spans 16 amino acids. The trim removed 5 bases at V and 6 bases at J, leaving 9 bases unmatched. Germline assignment: CDR1 MGHDK and CDR2 SYGVNS. Here the CDR3 DNA reads TGTGCCAGCAGTTCGCGAGGGACAGGGGGACTAAACATTCAGTACTTC. Its protein product is CASSSRGTGGLNIQYF.

This clone appeared a few times. The same CDR3 arises from other DNA sequences in this sample as well. The rearrangement joins TRBV4-3 to TRBJ1-6; the D is unclear. Between the trimmed V and J ends, which lost 0 bases and 10 bases, there was a span of 7 bases. The CDR3 extends over 13 amino acids. The V gene's germline CDR1 is LGHNA and CDR2 YSLEER. The CDR3, as DNA: TGCGCCAGCAGCCAAGACAGTGGATCACCCCTCCACTTT. It specifies CASSQDSGSPLHF.

The CDR3 spells CSVTGAQYGYTF. The CDR3 DNA follows: TGCAGCGTGACGGGGGCCCAGTATGGCTACACCTTC. The rearrangement links TRBV29-1 to TRBJ1-2; the D gene is possibly TRBD1 (6 bases). The length of the CDR3 is 12 residues. V was shortened by 6 bases and J by 5 bases, with 13 bases between the two germline ends. The germline V gene encodes CDR1 SQVTM and CDR2 ANQGSEA.

This clone was detected a few times. Other nucleotide sequences from this sample produce the same CDR3. This sequence joins TRBV29-1 and TRBJ2-2; 7 positions match TRBD1. Germline values: CDR1 SQVTM, CDR2 ANQGSEA. Losses at the gene ends were 4 bases for V and 4 bases for J; bases not matched to a gene: 0. CDR3 size: 12 residues. The CDR3 loop reads CSVGQGTGELFF. CDR3 in DNA: TGCAGCGTTGGACAGGGCACCGGGGAGCTGTTTTTT.

The chain links TRBV30 to TRBJ2-1; perhaps TRBD2 as D (7 bases). The CDR3 runs to 14 residues. Germline CDR1 GTSNPN, CDR2 SVGIG (reference sequence). With 7 bases removed from V and 0 bases from J, the gap between germline ends came to 13 bases. The CDR3, as DNA: TGTGCCTTGAACGGGGGGCCCTCCTACAATGAGCAGTTCTTC. It is translated as CALNGGPSYNEQFF.

Here the CDR3 DNA reads TGTGCCAGCGGAGGGGGCGGGCCAGCCACAGATACGCAGTATTTT. It yields the protein CASGGGGPATDTQYF. This chain links TRBV6-5 with TRBJ2-3; D possibly corresponds to TRBD1 (7 bases). Trimming cost V 8 bases and J 2 bases, with 17 bases left between them. There are 15 residues in the CDR3. Germline assignment: CDR1 MNHEY and CDR2 SVGAGI.

The DNA of the CDR3 is TGTGCCTGGAGCGGAGGTGATCAGCCCCAGCATTTT. It yields the protein CAWSGGDQPQHF. The chain has TRBV30 and TRBJ1-5; no definite D call. CDR3 length: 12 residues. Germline V CDR1 and CDR2: GTSNPN, SVGIG (reference sequence). Trimming shortened V by 3 bases and J by 5 bases, and 8 bases separated the two germline ends.

The chain uses TRBV5-1 and TRBJ2-5; TRBD2 matches at 7 bases. The CDR3 consists of 13 residues. Germline loops: CDR1 SGHRS, CDR2 YFSETQ. The ends lost 4 bases at V and 4 bases at J; junction bases unmatched: 4. Here the CDR3 DNA reads TGCGCCAGCAGCCGGGGGGAGAGAGAGACCCAGTACTTC. Its protein product is CASSRGERETQYF.

The chain uses TRBV20-1 and TRBJ2-7, with D hard to call. The CDR3 sequence is 11 residues long. V lost 5 bases, J lost 2 bases, and 7 bases lay in between. Looked up from germline, CDR1 is DFQATT and CDR2 is SNEGSKA (reference sequence). DNA of the CDR3: TGCAGTGCTGGACGGACCTACGAGCAGTACTTC. It specifies CSAGRTYEQYF.

The chain recombines TRBV6-5 with TRBJ2-7; weak D call: TRBD1 (5 bases). V was clipped by 0 bases and J by 0 bases, with 9 bases between them. The germline V gene has CDR1 MNHEY and CDR2 SVGAGI. The CDR3 is 15 residues long. CDR3 amino acids: CASSYSAGHSYEQYF. The CDR3 DNA reads TGTGCCAGCAGTTACTCTGCAGGACACTCCTACGAGCAGTACTTC.

V is TRBV7-2 and J is TRBJ1-1; the D is unclear. Between the trimmed V and J ends, which lost 8 bases and 5 bases, there was a span of 27 bases. CDR1 and CDR2 from the germline V gene are SGHTA and FQGNSA. The CDR3 runs to 17 residues. The CDR3 sequence: CASGGPAGPPSQTEAFF. The CDR3 nucleotides are TGTGCCAGCGGTGGGCCAGCGGGTCCTCCGTCACAGACTGAAGCTTTCTTT.

This sequence joins TRBV30 and TRBJ1-1; a weak D match, TRBD1 (6 bases). Trimming shortened V by 2 bases and J by 0 bases, and 10 bases separated the two germline ends. This CDR3 comprises 14 residues. Germline V gene lookup returns CDR1 GTSNPN and CDR2 SVGIG (reference sequence). The CDR3 spells CAWSLDSMNTEAFF. The DNA for the CDR3 is TGTGCCTGGAGTTTGGACAGTATGAACACTGAAGCTTTCTTT.

The chain recombines TRBV15 with TRBJ2-7, with 12 bases identical to TRBD2. The V gene's germline CDR1 is LNHNV and CDR2 YYDKDF (reference sequence). The CDR3 consists of 15 residues. Trimming at V came to 3 bases and at J to 6 bases, leaving 6 bases not matched to a gene. CDR3 nucleotides: TGTGCCACCAGCAGCGGACTAGCGGGGCGGGGCGAGCAGTACTTC. This gives the protein CATSSGLAGRGEQYF.

This clone was recorded once. The rearrangement joins TRBV5-1 to TRBJ2-1; 8 positions match TRBD1. Germline assignment: CDR1 SGHRS and CDR2 YFSETQ. CDR3 length: 13 amino acids. V lost 5 bases and J lost 7; bases outside the gene matches: 5. CDR3 coding DNA: TGCGCCAGCAGGTCCGGGACAGGAAATGAGCAGTTCTTC. As protein: CASRSGTGNEQFF.